The 8 T cell receptor beta chains below all came from one sample that was sequenced in a study of blood T cell repertoires in COVID-19. Assay: immunoSEQ multiplex PCR; the TCRdb copy retains only in-frame clones and omits some. Counted here are 200,000 to 250,000 clones, approximately 86% occurring once; the ten biggest clones make up approximately 1.5%. The sample consisted of PBMCs or T cells enriched from blood (not recorded which). These receptors were obtained from a woman between 45 and 60 years old who had recovered from COVID-19.

The genes are TRBV21-1 and TRBJ1-1; the D call TRBD1 from the table was never checked on the DNA. TRBV21-1 is shown as a pseudogene. This CDR3 region has 16 residues. This CDR3 is CASSNSLTGPNTEAFF. The CDR3 region has the DNA TGTGCCAGCAGCAACTCTTTGACAGGACCGAACACTGAAGCTTTCTTT.

This chain links TRBV5-1 with TRBJ2-1; the match to TRBD2 covers 9 bases. The J segment lost 8 bases and the V segment lost 4 bases, leaving 10 bases of the junction unmatched. The CDR3 consists of 15 residues. CDR1 is SGHRS, CDR2 YFSETQ, per germline. The CDR3 coding sequence is TGCGCCAGCAGCGGGCTAGCGGGATCGGGGGATGAGCAGTTCTTC. Translating it yields CASSGLAGSGDEQFF.

This CDR3 reads CASRGGAGVNTEAFF. CDR3 nucleotide sequence: TGTGCCAGCAGAGGGGGGGCTGGGGTGAACACTGAAGCTTTCTTT. The chain combines TRBV28 with TRBJ1-1, with a weak D call TRBD1 (6 bases). The germline V gene has CDR1 MDHEN and CDR2 SYDVKM. The V and J ends lost 6 bases and 0 bases respectively, with 14 bases between them. The CDR3 has 15 residues.

CDR3 nucleotides: TGTGCCAGCAGTTCGCAGGGGGACCCTAATTCACCCCTCCACTTT. It specifies CASSSQGDPNSPLHF. The chain couples TRBV2 to TRBJ1-6; 7 bases are shared with TRBD1. Trimming at V came to 5 bases and at J to 6 bases, leaving 7 bases not matched to a gene. The CDR3 totals 15 residues. In germline, CDR1 is SNHLY, CDR2 FYNNEI.

This rearrangement joins TRBV4-2 to TRBJ1-2; 7 nucleotides agree with TRBD1. The CDR3 extends over 14 amino acids. The ends lost 3 bases at V and 8 bases at J; junction bases unmatched: 9. The V gene's germline CDR1 is LGHNA and CDR2 YNFKEQ. The CDR3 is CASSQEGTAGGYTF. CDR3 DNA sequence: TGTGCCAGCAGCCAGGAAGGGACAGCTGGGGGCTACACCTTC.

The rearrangement joins TRBV29-1 to TRBJ1-2, with D tentatively TRBD1 (6 bases). The CDR3 length is 14 residues. V was clipped by 7 bases and J by 0 bases, with 15 bases between them. The germline CDR1 and CDR2 sequences are SQVTM and ANQGSEA. The CDR3 spells CSARLDRTNYGYTF. The CDR3 DNA follows: TGCAGCGCGAGGTTGGACAGAACTAACTATGGCTACACCTTC.

V gene TRBV7-8 combines with J gene TRBJ1-1, with unresolved D. V lost 5 bases and J lost 1, with 11 bases in between. Germline CDR1 is SGHVS and CDR2 is FQNEAQ. This CDR3 contains 14 residues. CDR3 sequence: CASSPVTGNTEAFF. The CDR3 DNA reads TGTGCCAGCAGCCCGGTCACCGGGAACACTGAAGCTTTCTTT.

V usage is TRBV7-9 and J usage is TRBJ2-7; 14 nucleotides line up with TRBD2. CDR1 is SEHNR and CDR2 is FQNEAQ in the germline V gene (reference sequence). The CDR3 loop spans 16 amino acids. Trimming took 5 bases from V and 4 from J; bases not matched to a gene: 7. CDR3 loop: CASSQGLAGESYEQYF. The CDR3 coding sequence is TGTGCCAGCAGCCAGGGACTAGCGGGAGAGTCTTACGAGCAGTACTTC.